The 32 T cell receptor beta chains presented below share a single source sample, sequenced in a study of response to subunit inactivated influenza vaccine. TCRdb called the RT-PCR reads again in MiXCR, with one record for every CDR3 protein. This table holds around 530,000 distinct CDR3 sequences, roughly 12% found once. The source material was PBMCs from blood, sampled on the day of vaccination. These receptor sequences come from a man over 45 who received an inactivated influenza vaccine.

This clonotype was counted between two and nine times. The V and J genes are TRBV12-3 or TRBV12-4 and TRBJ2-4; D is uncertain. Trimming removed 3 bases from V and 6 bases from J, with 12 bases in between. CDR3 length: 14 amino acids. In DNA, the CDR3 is TGTGCCAGCAGTTTGGGCACCCAAGGAAACATTCAGTACTTC. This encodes CASSLGTQGNIQYF.

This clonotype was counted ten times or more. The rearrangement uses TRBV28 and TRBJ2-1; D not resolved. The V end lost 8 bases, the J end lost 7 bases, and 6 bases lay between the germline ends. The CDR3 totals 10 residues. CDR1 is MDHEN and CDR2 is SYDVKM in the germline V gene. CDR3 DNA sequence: TGTGCCAGCGCCCTGAATGAGCAGTTCTTC. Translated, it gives CASALNEQFF. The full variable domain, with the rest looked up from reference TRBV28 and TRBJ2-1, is DVKVTQSSRYLVKRTGEKVFLECVQDMDHENMFWYRQDPGLGLRLIYFSYDVKMKEKGDIPEGYSVSREKKERFSLILESASTNQTSMYLCASALNEQFFGPGTRLTVL.

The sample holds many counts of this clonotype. In DNA form, the CDR3 reads TGTGCCAGCAGCCCAAGGGTACTAGCGGGAGGAAGCACAGATACGCAGTATTTT. This translates into CASSPRVLAGGSTDTQYF. The chain links TRBV28 to TRBJ2-3; TRBD2 agrees at 12 bases. The trim removed 6 bases at V and 0 bases at J, leaving 10 bases unmatched. The CDR3 is 18 amino acids. Per germline, CDR1 MDHEN and CDR2 SYDVKM.

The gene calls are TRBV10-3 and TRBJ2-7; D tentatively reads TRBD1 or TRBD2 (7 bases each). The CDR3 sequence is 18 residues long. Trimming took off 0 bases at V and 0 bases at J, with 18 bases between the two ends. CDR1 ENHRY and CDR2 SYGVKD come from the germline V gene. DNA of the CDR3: TGTGCCATCAGTGAGTCCCCAGGGGGGGGACTCAGCTCCTACGAGCAGTACTTC. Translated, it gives CAISESPGGGLSSYEQYF.

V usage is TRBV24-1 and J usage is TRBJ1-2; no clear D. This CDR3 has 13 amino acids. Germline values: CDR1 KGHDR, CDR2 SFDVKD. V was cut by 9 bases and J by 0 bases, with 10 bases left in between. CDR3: CATRGNANYGYTF. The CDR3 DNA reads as TGTGCCACCCGCGGGAATGCTAACTATGGCTACACCTTC.

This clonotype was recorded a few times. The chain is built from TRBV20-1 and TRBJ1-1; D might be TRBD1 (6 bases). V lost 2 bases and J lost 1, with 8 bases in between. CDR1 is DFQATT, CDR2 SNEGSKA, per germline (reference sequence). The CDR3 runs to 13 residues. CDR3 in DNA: TGCAGTGCTAGACTACAGGGGAACACTGAAGCTTTCTTT. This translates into CSARLQGNTEAFF.

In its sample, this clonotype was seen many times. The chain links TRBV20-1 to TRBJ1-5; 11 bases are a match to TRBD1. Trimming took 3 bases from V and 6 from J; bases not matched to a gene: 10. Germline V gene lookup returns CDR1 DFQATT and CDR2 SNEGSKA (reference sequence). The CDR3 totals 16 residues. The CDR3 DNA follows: TGCAGTGCTAGTCATGGGACAGGGGGACGCAGTCAGCCCCAGCATTTT. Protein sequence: CSASHGTGGRSQPQHF.

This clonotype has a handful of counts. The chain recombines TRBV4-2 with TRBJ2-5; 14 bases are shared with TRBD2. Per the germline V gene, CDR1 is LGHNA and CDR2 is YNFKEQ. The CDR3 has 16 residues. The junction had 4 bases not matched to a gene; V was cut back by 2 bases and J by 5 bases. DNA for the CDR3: TGTGCCAGCAGCCAACGACTAGCGGGGGGGCCGGAGACCCAGTACTTC. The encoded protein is CASSQRLAGGPETQYF.

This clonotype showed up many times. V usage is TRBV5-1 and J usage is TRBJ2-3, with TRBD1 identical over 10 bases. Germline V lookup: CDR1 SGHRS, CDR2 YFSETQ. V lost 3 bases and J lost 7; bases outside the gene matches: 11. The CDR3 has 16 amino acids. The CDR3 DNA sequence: TGCGCCAGCAGCTCAGAAACGGGACAGGGGACTTATACGCAGTATTTT. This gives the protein CASSSETGQGTYTQYF.

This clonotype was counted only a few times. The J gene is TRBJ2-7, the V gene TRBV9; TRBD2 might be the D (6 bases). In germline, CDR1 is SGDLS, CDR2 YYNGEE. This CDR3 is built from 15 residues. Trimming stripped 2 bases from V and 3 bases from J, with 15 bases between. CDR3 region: CASSVGDFSFYEQYF. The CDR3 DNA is TGTGCCAGCAGCGTGGGGGACTTTTCTTTCTACGAGCAGTACTTC.

This chain's CDR3 is CASSIAGSLYEQYF. Here the CDR3 DNA reads TGTGCCAGTAGTATAGCCGGGAGCCTCTACGAGCAGTACTTC. The rearrangement uses TRBV19 and TRBJ2-7; D might be TRBD2 (6 bases). The V and J ends lost 1 base and 3 bases respectively, with 10 bases between them. Germline-derived CDR1 and CDR2 are LNHDA and SQIVND (reference sequence). The CDR3 loop spans 14 amino acids.

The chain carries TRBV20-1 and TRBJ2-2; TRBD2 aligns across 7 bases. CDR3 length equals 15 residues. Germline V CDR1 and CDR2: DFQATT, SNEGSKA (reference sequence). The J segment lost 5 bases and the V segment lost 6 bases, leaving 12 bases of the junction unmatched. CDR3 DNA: TGCAGTGCCCTAAGAGCGGGGTCGCAGACCGGGGAGCTGTTTTTT. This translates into CSALRAGSQTGELFF.

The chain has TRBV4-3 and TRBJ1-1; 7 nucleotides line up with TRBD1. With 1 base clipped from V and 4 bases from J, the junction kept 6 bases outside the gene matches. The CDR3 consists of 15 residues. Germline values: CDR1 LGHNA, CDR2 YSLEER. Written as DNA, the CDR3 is TGCGCCAGCAGCCAAGCCGCGACAGGGTTCACTGAAGCTTTCTTT. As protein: CASSQAATGFTEAFF.

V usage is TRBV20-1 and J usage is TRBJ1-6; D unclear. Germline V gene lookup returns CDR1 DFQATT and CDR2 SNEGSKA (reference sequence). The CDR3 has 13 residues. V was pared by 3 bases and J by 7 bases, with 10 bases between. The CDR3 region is CSASSTANSPLHF. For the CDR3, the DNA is TGCAGTGCTAGTAGTACAGCAAATTCACCCCTCCACTTT.

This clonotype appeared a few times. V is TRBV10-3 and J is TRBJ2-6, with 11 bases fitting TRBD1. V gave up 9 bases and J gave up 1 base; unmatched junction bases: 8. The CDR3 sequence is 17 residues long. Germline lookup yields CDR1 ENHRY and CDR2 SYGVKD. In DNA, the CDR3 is TGTGCCATAGGACAGGGGGCGATGGTGTCTGGGGCCAACGTCCTGACTTTC. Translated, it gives CAIGQGAMVSGANVLTF.

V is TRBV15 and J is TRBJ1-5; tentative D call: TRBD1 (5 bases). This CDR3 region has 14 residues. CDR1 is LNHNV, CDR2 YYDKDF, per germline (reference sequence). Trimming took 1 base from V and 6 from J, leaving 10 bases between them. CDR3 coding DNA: TGTGCCACCAGCAGAGGAGGGGTCGGTCAGCCCCAGCATTTT. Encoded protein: CATSRGGVGQPQHF.

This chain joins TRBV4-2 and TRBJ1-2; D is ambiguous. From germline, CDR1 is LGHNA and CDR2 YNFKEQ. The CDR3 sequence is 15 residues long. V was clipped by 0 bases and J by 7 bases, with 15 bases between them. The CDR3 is CASSQEEGEESGYTF. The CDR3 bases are TGTGCCAGCAGCCAAGAAGAGGGAGAAGAGAGTGGCTACACCTTC.

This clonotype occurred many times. In DNA form, the CDR3 reads TGTGCCAGCGTGAGAGGGGGCGGCTACGAGCAGTACTTC. This codes for CASVRGGGYEQYF. This sequence joins TRBV12-3 or TRBV12-4 and TRBJ2-7; TRBD1 matches at 7 bases. The CDR3 has 13 residues. With 8 bases clipped from V and 3 bases from J, the junction kept 7 bases outside the gene matches.

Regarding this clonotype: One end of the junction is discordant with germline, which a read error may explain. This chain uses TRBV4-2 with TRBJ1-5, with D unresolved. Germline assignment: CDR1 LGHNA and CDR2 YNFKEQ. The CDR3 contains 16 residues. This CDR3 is CASSQDVAASNQPRHF. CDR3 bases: TGTGCCAGCAGCCAAGATGTGGCAGCTAGCAATCAGCCCCGGCATTTT.

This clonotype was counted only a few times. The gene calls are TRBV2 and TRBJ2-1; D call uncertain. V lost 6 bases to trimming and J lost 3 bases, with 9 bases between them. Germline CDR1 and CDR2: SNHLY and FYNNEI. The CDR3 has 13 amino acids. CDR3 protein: CASSARDYNEQFF. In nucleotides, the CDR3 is TGTGCCAGCAGCGCCCGAGACTACAATGAGCAGTTCTTC.

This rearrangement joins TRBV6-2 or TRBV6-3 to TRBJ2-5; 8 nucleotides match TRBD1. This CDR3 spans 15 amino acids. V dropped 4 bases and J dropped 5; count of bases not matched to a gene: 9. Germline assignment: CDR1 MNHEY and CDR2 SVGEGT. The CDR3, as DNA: TGTGCCAGCAGTTCCTCCGGACAGGGATCGGAGACCCAGTACTTC. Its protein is CASSSSGQGSETQYF.

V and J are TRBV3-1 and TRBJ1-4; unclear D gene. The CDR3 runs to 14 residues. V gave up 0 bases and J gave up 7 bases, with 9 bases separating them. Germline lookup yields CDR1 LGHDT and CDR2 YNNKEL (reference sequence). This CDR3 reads CASSQDFHLEKLFF. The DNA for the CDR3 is TGTGCCAGCAGCCAAGATTTCCACCTTGAAAAACTGTTTTTT.

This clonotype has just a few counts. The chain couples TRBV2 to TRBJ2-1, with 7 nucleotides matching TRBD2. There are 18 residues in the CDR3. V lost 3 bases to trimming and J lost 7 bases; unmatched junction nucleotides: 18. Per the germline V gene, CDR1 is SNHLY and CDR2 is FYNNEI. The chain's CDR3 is CASSEGEGRSGKWNEQFF. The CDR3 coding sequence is TGTGCCAGCAGTGAGGGGGAGGGGCGAAGCGGGAAATGGAATGAGCAGTTCTTC.

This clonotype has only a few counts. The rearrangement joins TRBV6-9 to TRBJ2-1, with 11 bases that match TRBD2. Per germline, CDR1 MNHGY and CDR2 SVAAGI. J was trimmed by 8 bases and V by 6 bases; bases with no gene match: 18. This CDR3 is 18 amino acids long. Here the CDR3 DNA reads TGTGCCAGCAGGGGCGGTCTAGCGGGAGGTATGTGTTCGGATGAGCAGTTCTTC. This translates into CASRGGLAGGMCSDEQFF.

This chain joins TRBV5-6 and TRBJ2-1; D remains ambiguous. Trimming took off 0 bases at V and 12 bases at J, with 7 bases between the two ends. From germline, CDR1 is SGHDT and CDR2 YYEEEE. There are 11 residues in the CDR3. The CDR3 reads CASSLERVQFF. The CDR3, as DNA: TGTGCCAGCAGCTTGGAGCGAGTGCAGTTCTTC. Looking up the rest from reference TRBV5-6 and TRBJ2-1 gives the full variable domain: DAGVTQSPTHLIKTRGQQVTLRCSPKSGHDTVSWYQQALGQGPQFIFQYYEEEERQRGNFPDRFSGHQFPNYSSELNVNALLLGDSALYLCASSLERVQFFGPGTRLTVL.

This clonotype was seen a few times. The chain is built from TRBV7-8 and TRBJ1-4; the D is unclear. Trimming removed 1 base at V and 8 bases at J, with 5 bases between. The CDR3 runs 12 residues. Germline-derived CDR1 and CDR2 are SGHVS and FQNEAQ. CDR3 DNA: TGTGCCAGCAGCTTAGAGGGAGAAAAACTGTTTTTT. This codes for CASSLEGEKLFF.

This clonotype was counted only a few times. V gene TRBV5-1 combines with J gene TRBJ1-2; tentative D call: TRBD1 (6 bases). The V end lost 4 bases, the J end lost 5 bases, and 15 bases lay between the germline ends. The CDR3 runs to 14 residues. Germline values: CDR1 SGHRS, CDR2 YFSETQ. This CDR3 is CASSRDRLSYGYTF. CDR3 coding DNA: TGCGCCAGCAGCCGCGACAGGCTATCATATGGCTACACCTTC.

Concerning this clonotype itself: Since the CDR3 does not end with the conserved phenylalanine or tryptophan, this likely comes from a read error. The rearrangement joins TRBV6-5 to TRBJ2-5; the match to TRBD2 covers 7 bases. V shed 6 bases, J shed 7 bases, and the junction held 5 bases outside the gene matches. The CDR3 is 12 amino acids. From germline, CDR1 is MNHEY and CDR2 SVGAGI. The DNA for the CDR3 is TGTGCCAGCAGGATAGCGGGTGGGACCCAGTACTTA. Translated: CASRIAGGTQYL.

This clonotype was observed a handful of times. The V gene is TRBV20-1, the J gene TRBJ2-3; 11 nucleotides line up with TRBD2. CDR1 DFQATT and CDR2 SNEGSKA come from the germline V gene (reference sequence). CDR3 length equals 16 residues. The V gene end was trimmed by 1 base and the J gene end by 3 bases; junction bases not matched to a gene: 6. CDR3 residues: CSARAGTSGKTDTQYF. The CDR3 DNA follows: TGCAGTGCTAGAGCCGGGACTAGCGGAAAAACAGATACGCAGTATTTT.

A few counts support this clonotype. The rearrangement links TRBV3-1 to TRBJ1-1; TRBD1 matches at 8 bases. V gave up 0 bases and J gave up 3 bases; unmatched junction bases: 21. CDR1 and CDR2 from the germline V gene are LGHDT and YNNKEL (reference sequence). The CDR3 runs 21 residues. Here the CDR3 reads CASSQDKTDRGFVRGYTEAFF. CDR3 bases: TGTGCCAGCAGCCAAGATAAAACCGACAGGGGTTTTGTTCGGGGATACACTGAAGCTTTCTTT.

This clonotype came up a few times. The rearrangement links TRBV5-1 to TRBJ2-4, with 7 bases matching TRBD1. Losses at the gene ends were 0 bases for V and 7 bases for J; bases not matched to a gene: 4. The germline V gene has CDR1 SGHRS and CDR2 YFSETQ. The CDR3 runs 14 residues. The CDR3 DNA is TGCGCCAGCAGCTTGGCAGGGGGTATGAACATTCAGTACTTC. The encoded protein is CASSLAGGMNIQYF.

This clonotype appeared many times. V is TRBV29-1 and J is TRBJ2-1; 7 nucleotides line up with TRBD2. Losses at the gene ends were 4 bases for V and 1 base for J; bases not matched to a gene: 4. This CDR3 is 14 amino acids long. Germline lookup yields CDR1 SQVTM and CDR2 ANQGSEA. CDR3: CSVGLARSYNEQFF. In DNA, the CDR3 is TGCAGCGTTGGACTAGCACGGTCCTACAATGAGCAGTTCTTC.